Below, 20 T cell receptor beta chains from the same sample are listed, as sequenced in a study of high-grade serous ovarian cancer treatment subgroups. The table came from immunoSEQ multiplex PCR; TCRdb's copy has only in-frame clones and leaves some out. This sample has approximately 10,000 clones, with around 72% found just once. Tumor samples were taken before definitive surgery or chemotherapy. Material: tumor tissue. All receptors come from a human donor with high-grade serous ovarian cancer.

As DNA, the CDR3 is TGTGCCAGCAGCCAACTAGCGGGAGGATTAAATGAGCAGTTCTTC. Residues: CASSQLAGGLNEQFF. This chain links TRBV11-2 with TRBJ2-1, with 12 positions matching TRBD2. This CDR3 spans 15 amino acids. The ends lost 5 bases at V and 7 bases at J; junction bases unmatched: 6. Germline CDR1 is SGHAT and CDR2 is FQNNGV. The full variable domain, in which reference TRBV11-2 and TRBJ2-1 provide the parts outside the CDR3, is EAGVAQSPRYKIIEKRQSVAFWCNPISGHATLYWYQQILGQGPKLLIQFQNNGVVDDSQLPKDRFSAERLKGVDSTLKIQPAKLEDSAVYLCASSQLAGGLNEQFFGPGTRLTVL.

The chain joins TRBV5-1 to TRBJ2-5; 7 bases are a match to TRBD2. Germline V gives CDR1 SGHRS, CDR2 YFSETQ. The trim removed 4 bases at V and 5 bases at J, leaving 11 bases unmatched. The CDR3 is 15 amino acids. CDR3 amino acids: CASSPGLVIGETQYF. CDR3 nucleotide sequence: TGCGCCAGCAGCCCAGGACTAGTAATTGGGGAGACCCAGTACTTC. The variable domain in full, completed from reference TRBV5-1 and TRBJ2-5, reads KAGVTQTPRYLIKTRGQQVTLSCSPISGHRSVSWYQQTPGQGLQFLFEYFSETQRNKGNFPGRFSGRQFSNSRSEMNVSTLELGDSALYLCASSPGLVIGETQYFGPGTRLLVL.

The CDR3 sequence is CASSRRDGANYGYTF. The CDR3 bases are TGTGCCAGCAGTCGACGGGACGGTGCTAACTATGGCTACACCTTC. The chain recombines TRBV5-4 with TRBJ1-2; a weak D match, TRBD1 (5 bases). CDR1 and CDR2 from the germline V gene are SGHNT and YYREEE (reference sequence). Trimming removed 5 bases from V and 0 bases from J, with 14 bases in between. There are 15 residues in the CDR3.

This chain connects TRBV19 to TRBJ2-3; D gene ambiguous. CDR1 and CDR2 (germline): LNHDA, SQIVND (reference sequence). The V end was cut by 0 bases, the J end by 6 bases, with 16 bases between. The CDR3 contains 16 residues. CDR3 sequence reads: CASSIDPVPTTDTQYF. The DNA for the CDR3 is TGTGCCAGTAGTATAGATCCGGTTCCGACGACCGATACGCAGTATTTT.

The chain employs TRBV11-3 and TRBJ2-5; 9 nucleotides line up with TRBD2. The CDR3 is made up of 15 amino acids. The trim removed 5 bases at V and 5 bases at J, leaving 9 bases unmatched. Germline V gene lookup returns CDR1 SGHNT and CDR2 YENEEA. This chain's CDR3 is CASSPNSGSGETQYF. The CDR3, as DNA: TGTGCCAGCAGCCCTAATAGCGGGAGTGGCGAGACCCAGTACTTC.

J is TRBJ2-1 and V is TRBV18; no firm D call. The CDR3 spans 14 residues. Trimming took off 4 bases at V and 4 bases at J, with 11 bases between the two ends. Germline-derived CDR1 and CDR2 are KGHSH and LQKENI. The DNA for the CDR3 is TGTGCCAGCTCACGGAGTAGGGATTACAATGAGCAGTTCTTC. Translation gives CASSRSRDYNEQFF.

The rearrangement joins TRBV7-9 to TRBJ2-7; 12 bases agree with TRBD2. CDR3 size: 18 residues. The V and J ends lost 8 bases and 5 bases, in that order; junction bases with no gene match: 19. Germline CDR1 is SEHNR and CDR2 is FQNEAQ (reference sequence). CDR3 sequence (DNA): TGTGCCAGCTCCAGGAGATCGAAACGGACTAGCGGGACAGACGAGCAGTACTTC. The encoded protein is CASSRRSKRTSGTDEQYF.

This clone was seen just once. The chain combines TRBV5-6 with TRBJ2-2; TRBD1 aligns across 8 bases. The V gene's germline CDR1 is SGHDT and CDR2 YYEEEE. This CDR3 contains 16 residues. Trimming cost V 0 bases and J 2 bases; bases outside gene matches: 3. CDR3 protein: CASSLAGTGNTGELFF. The CDR3 coding sequence is TGTGCCAGCAGCTTGGCCGGGACAGGTAACACCGGGGAGCTGTTTTTT.

The V and J genes are TRBV6-9 and TRBJ2-1; a weak D match, TRBD2 (5 bases). CDR3 length: 14 residues. V was shortened by 8 bases and J by 4 bases, with 15 bases between the two germline ends. CDR1 and CDR2 (germline): MNHGY, SVAAGI. CDR3 nucleotide sequence: TGTGCCAGCGACACGAGCGGTAATTACAATGAGCAGTTCTTC. Its protein product is CASDTSGNYNEQFF.

The chain combines TRBV11-2 with TRBJ2-1; unclear D gene. Germline V gene data show CDR1 as SGHAT and CDR2 as FQNNGV. Between the trimmed V and J ends, which lost 2 bases and 8 bases, there was a span of 13 bases. This CDR3 spans 14 amino acids. The CDR3 coding sequence is TGTGCCAGCAGCTTAAACACCTTAGCATATGAGCAGTTCTTC. Protein sequence: CASSLNTLAYEQFF.

CDR3 DNA sequence: TGTGCCAGTAGTATGTTTCTGGTCGGCAGTTTCGGGAACACTGAAGCTTTCTTT. Protein product: CASSMFLVGSFGNTEAFF. This chain connects TRBV19 to TRBJ1-1; D uncertain. CDR1 and CDR2 from the germline V gene are LNHDA and SQIVND (reference sequence). Trimming left V 3 bases short and J 1 base short, with 21 bases between. The CDR3 sequence is 18 residues long.

The J gene is TRBJ2-1, the V gene TRBV15, with 10 bases identical to TRBD2. Germline CDR1 LNHNV, CDR2 YYDKDF (reference sequence). With V trimmed by 5 bases and J by 5 bases, 3 bases remained unmatched. This CDR3 has 14 amino acids. The CDR3 region is CATSLSGRDNEQFF. The CDR3 region has the DNA TGTGCCACCAGCCTGAGCGGGAGGGACAATGAGCAGTTCTTC.

There are a few counts of this clone. V gene TRBV13 combines with J gene TRBJ2-3; the D gene could be TRBD1 or TRBD2 (5 bases each). Germline V lookup: CDR1 PRHDT, CDR2 FYEKMQ (reference sequence). V was clipped by 5 bases and J by 0 bases, with 12 bases between them. The CDR3 has 15 amino acids. CDR3 coding DNA: TGTGCCAGCAGCCCGAGGGGTTCTAGCACAGATACGCAGTATTTT. This gives the protein CASSPRGSSTDTQYF.

This clone is judged medium-sized. The rearrangement joins TRBV19 to TRBJ1-2; TRBD1 might be the D (5 bases). V was cut by 4 bases and J by 5 bases, with 11 bases left in between. This CDR3 has 13 residues. Germline-derived CDR1 and CDR2 are LNHDA and SQIVND (reference sequence). In DNA, the CDR3 is TGTGCCAGTAGTAGTGGGACGGCTTATGGCTACACCTTC. Translated: CASSSGTAYGYTF.

The chain joins TRBV10-1 to TRBJ2-1; TRBD2 matches 7 bases. From germline, CDR1 is WNHNN and CDR2 SYGVQD (reference sequence). This CDR3 is 16 amino acids long. V gave up 4 bases and J gave up 0 bases; unmatched junction bases: 6. This CDR3 is CASSGSAGVSYNEQFF. For the CDR3, the DNA is TGCGCCAGCAGTGGATCTGCGGGAGTCTCCTACAATGAGCAGTTCTTC.

The CDR3: CATAPDKKGNTIYF. The CDR3 nucleotides read TGTGCCACCGCCCCGGACAAGAAAGGAAACACCATATATTTT. The V call is TRBV19, the J call TRBJ1-3; weak D call: TRBD1 (5 bases). The CDR3 is made up of 14 amino acids. Trimming took off 10 bases at V and 4 bases at J, with 17 bases between the two ends. Germline lookup yields CDR1 LNHDA and CDR2 SQIVND (reference sequence).

The chain's CDR3 is CASSQLRYSSTDTQYF. CDR3 nucleotides: TGTGCCAGCAGCCAACTCCGGTATTCCAGCACAGATACGCAGTATTTT. V gene TRBV14 combines with J gene TRBJ2-3; no clear D gene. This CDR3 is 16 amino acids long. Trimming cost V 2 bases and J 0 bases, with 12 bases left between them. In germline, CDR1 is SGHDN, CDR2 FVKESK.

The chain recombines TRBV21-1 with TRBJ2-3; the listed D gene, TRBD2, was not tested against the DNA. TRBV21-1 counts as a pseudogene. This CDR3 has 14 amino acids. The CDR3 spells CASTSGESTDTQYF. In DNA, the CDR3 is TGTGCCAGTACCTCCGGGGAGAGCACAGATACGCAGTATTTT.

This rearrangement joins TRBV28 to TRBJ2-7; D not certain. In germline, CDR1 is MDHEN, CDR2 SYDVKM. V dropped 5 bases and J dropped 1 base, with 18 bases sitting between them. The CDR3 extends over 16 amino acids. CDR3 sequence reads: CASSLPRQAQSYEQYF. CDR3 bases: TGTGCCAGCAGTCTACCTCGGCAGGCCCAATCCTACGAGCAGTACTTC.

The chain has TRBV28 and TRBJ1-5; D gene uncertain. V was pared by 0 bases and J by 3 bases, with 6 bases between. The CDR3 loop spans 14 amino acids. Germline V gives CDR1 MDHEN, CDR2 SYDVKM. The CDR3 loop is CASSLWENNQPQHF. The CDR3 coding sequence is TGTGCCAGCAGTTTATGGGAAAACAATCAGCCCCAGCATTTT.